Shown below are 22 T cell receptor beta chains from a single sample sequenced in a study of blood T cell repertoires in COVID-19. The protocol was immunoSEQ multiplex PCR, while the TCRdb copy is restricted to in-frame clones and leaves out a portion. Among about 81,000 clones listed, 75% to 95% were seen once. Sequences were obtained from peripheral blood. All receptors derive from a woman aged 50 to 60 in a cohort sampled during active COVID-19.

This clone was observed once. The chain couples TRBV28 to TRBJ1-5, with TRBD1 identical over 9 bases. The CDR3 is 15 amino acids. V dropped 2 bases and J dropped 5; count of bases not matched to a gene: 4. Germline assignment: CDR1 MDHEN and CDR2 SYDVKM. CDR3 sequence reads: CASSLGDRAYQPQHF. The CDR3 DNA reads as TGTGCCAGCAGTTTAGGGGACAGGGCTTATCAGCCCCAGCATTTT.

The rearrangement links TRBV20-1 to TRBJ2-3, with a possible D match to TRBD2 (6 bases). Germline CDR1 DFQATT, CDR2 SNEGSKA (reference sequence). CDR3 length: 16 amino acids. Deletions cut 3 bases from V and 0 bases from J, with 16 bases between. The CDR3: CSASARGRVSTDTQYF. The CDR3 nucleotides are TGCAGTGCTAGTGCGCGGGGCCGTGTTAGCACAGATACGCAGTATTTT.

The chain combines TRBV5-1 with TRBJ1-2; 9 bases match TRBD1. Looked up from germline, CDR1 is SGHRS and CDR2 is YFSETQ. CDR3 size: 16 residues. V shed 4 bases, J shed 0 bases, and the junction held 7 bases outside the gene matches. Written as DNA, the CDR3 is TGCGCCAGCAGCCCCGGACAGGGGTTGGCTAACTATGGCTACACCTTC. It codes for CASSPGQGLANYGYTF.

V and J are TRBV4-1 and TRBJ2-6; 8 nucleotides align to TRBD1. The CDR3 length is 16 residues. Germline V gene lookup returns CDR1 MGHRA and CDR2 YSYEKL. The trim removed 4 bases at V and 2 bases at J, leaving 4 bases unmatched. CDR3 loop: CASSRTQGAGANVLTF. CDR3 nucleotide sequence: TGCGCCAGCAGCCGAACACAGGGGGCTGGGGCCAACGTCCTGACTTTC.

The V gene is TRBV29-1, the J gene TRBJ2-4; 9 bases map to TRBD1. Germline lookup yields CDR1 SQVTM and CDR2 ANQGSEA. Losses at the gene ends were 7 bases for V and 9 bases for J; bases not matched to a gene: 10. The CDR3 runs 13 residues. The CDR3 is CSARDRALSIQYF. In DNA, the CDR3 is TGCAGCGCCCGGGACAGGGCCTTGTCCATTCAGTACTTC. Combining the CDR3 with reference TRBV29-1 and TRBJ2-4 gives the whole variable domain SAVISQKPSRDICQRGTSLTIQCQVDSQVTMMFWYRQQPGQSLTLIATANQGSEATYESGFVIDKFPISRPNLTFSTLTVSNMSPEDSSIYLCSARDRALSIQYFGAGTRLSVL.

This clone showed up just a few times. Other DNA sequences from this sample encode an identical CDR3 as well. This chain links TRBV6-6 with TRBJ2-5; D perhaps matches TRBD1 (6 bases). Trimming removed 0 bases from V and 3 bases from J, with 8 bases in between. The CDR3 consists of 14 residues. Looked up from germline, CDR1 is MNHNY and CDR2 is SVGAGI (reference sequence). Written as DNA, the CDR3 is TGTGCCAGCAGTTACTCGAACAGGGAAGAGACCCAGTACTTC. Encoded protein: CASSYSNREETQYF.

The chain couples TRBV7-3 to TRBJ2-1; 7 bases agree with TRBD2. V lost 6 bases, J lost 0 bases, and 5 bases stayed unmatched. CDR1 and CDR2 from the germline V gene are SGHTA and FQGTGA. The CDR3 length is 15 residues. As DNA, the CDR3 is TGTGCCAGCAGGTCGGGAGGCGGCTCCTACAATGAGCAGTTCTTC. It specifies CASRSGGGSYNEQFF.

This rearrangement joins TRBV30 to TRBJ2-3; 7 positions agree with TRBD1. CDR1 GTSNPN and CDR2 SVGIG come from the germline V gene (reference sequence). The CDR3 extends over 15 amino acids. V lost 5 bases and J lost 4; bases outside the gene matches: 12. In DNA form, the CDR3 reads TGTGCCTGGGGCAAGACAGGGAGCGTTGCAGATACGCAGTATTTT. Translated, it gives CAWGKTGSVADTQYF.

The V gene is TRBV5-1, the J gene TRBJ1-6, with TRBD1 as a possible D gene (5 bases). The CDR3 has 17 residues. Per germline, CDR1 SGHRS and CDR2 YFSETQ. Trimming took 7 bases from V and 5 from J, leaving 22 bases between them. The CDR3 spells CASQSSNRSSDNSPLHF. CDR3 in DNA: TGCGCCAGCCAATCGAGCAACAGGAGCTCGGATAATTCACCCCTCCACTTT.

The gene calls are TRBV7-9 and TRBJ2-5; perhaps TRBD2 as D (6 bases). The CDR3 has 13 amino acids. In germline, CDR1 is SEHNR, CDR2 FQNEAQ (reference sequence). V was clipped by 3 bases and J by 5 bases, with 10 bases between them. CDR3 amino acids: CASSFSGGETQYF. The CDR3 DNA is TGTGCCAGCAGCTTCTCCGGAGGGGAGACCCAGTACTTC.

The chain uses TRBV28 and TRBJ2-1, with 9 bases matching TRBD2. The CDR3 totals 18 residues. Germline lookup yields CDR1 MDHEN and CDR2 SYDVKM. V lost 4 bases to trimming and J lost 2 bases; unmatched junction nucleotides: 12. The CDR3 DNA follows: TGTGCCAGCAGTTCGATAGCGGGAGTAGCGGGTGCCTACAATGAGCAGTTCTTC. Translating it yields CASSSIAGVAGAYNEQFF. Based on the CDR3 plus reference TRBV28 and TRBJ2-1, the full variable domain is DVKVTQSSRYLVKRTGEKVFLECVQDMDHENMFWYRQDPGLGLRLIYFSYDVKMKEKGDIPEGYSVSREKKERFSLILESASTNQTSMYLCASSSIAGVAGAYNEQFFGPGTRLTVL.

The chain joins TRBV24-1 to TRBJ2-2; TRBD2 aligns across 7 bases. J gave up 4 bases and V 7 bases, and 8 bases lay outside the gene matches. Germline CDR1 KGHDR, CDR2 SFDVKD. The CDR3 consists of 15 residues. The DNA for the CDR3 is TGTGCCACCAGATCTGGGGAGGGAAGCACCGGGGAGCTGTTTTTT. Amino acid sequence: CATRSGEGSTGELFF.

The gene calls are TRBV2 and TRBJ2-7; D is ambiguous. Germline values: CDR1 SNHLY, CDR2 FYNNEI. V shed 4 bases and J shed 1 base, with 8 bases lying between them. There are 13 residues in the CDR3. CDR3 DNA sequence: TGTGCCAGCAGTGTGGCCAGATCCTACGAGCAGTACTTC. The encoded protein is CASSVARSYEQYF.

In regard to this clone: The same CDR3 also results from other DNA sequences found in this sample. This rearrangement joins TRBV20-1 to TRBJ1-2; D is perhaps TRBD1 (5 bases). This CDR3 has 11 amino acids. Trimming cost V 6 bases and J 7 bases, with 12 bases left between them. CDR1 DFQATT and CDR2 SNEGSKA come from the germline V gene (reference sequence). Here the CDR3 reads CSARWGGGYTF. CDR3 sequence (DNA): TGCAGTGCACGGTGGGGGGGTGGCTACACCTTC.

The J gene is TRBJ1-6, the V gene TRBV5-1; D ambiguous. The V gene lost 1 base and the J gene lost 8 bases, with 22 bases spanning the gap. Germline V gene data show CDR1 as SGHRS and CDR2 as YFSETQ. CDR3 length: 18 residues. The CDR3 DNA follows: TGCGCCAGCAGCTTGAATTCCGATTTTCGAGGGTTGGATTCACCCCTCCACTTT. Translating gives CASSLNSDFRGLDSPLHF.

V is TRBV19 and J is TRBJ2-7; perhaps TRBD2 as D (5 bases). Germline V gene sequence: CDR1 LNHDA, CDR2 SQIVND (reference sequence). There are 12 residues in the CDR3. The V end was cut by 6 bases, the J end by 6 bases, with 12 bases between. CDR3 nucleotides: TGTGCCAGTAGGTCGGACTGGGGCGAGCAGTACTTC. This gives the protein CASRSDWGEQYF.

This chain joins TRBV5-4 and TRBJ2-7; 7 positions agree with TRBD1. V shed 1 base and J 0 bases; nucleotides not matched to a gene: 7. Per the germline V gene, CDR1 is SGHNT and CDR2 is YYREEE (reference sequence). CDR3 length equals 16 residues. The CDR3 reads CASSLRAGGASYEQYF. The CDR3 DNA reads TGTGCCAGCAGCTTGAGGGCAGGGGGAGCCTCCTACGAGCAGTACTTC.

The genes are TRBV29-1 and TRBJ2-1; the D gene is possibly TRBD1 (6 bases). Germline V gene lookup returns CDR1 SQVTM and CDR2 ANQGSEA. Trimming left V 5 bases short and J 3 bases short, with 14 bases between. There are 14 residues in the CDR3. The CDR3 coding sequence is TGCAGCGTTCAGGGGCAAATCTACTACAATGAGCAGTTCTTC. Its protein is CSVQGQIYYNEQFF.

This clone turned up a few times. V gene TRBV28 combines with J gene TRBJ1-5, with a possible D match to TRBD1 (6 bases). Between the trimmed V and J ends, which lost 10 bases and 6 bases, there was a span of 16 bases. Germline V gene lookup returns CDR1 MDHEN and CDR2 SYDVKM. This CDR3 is 13 amino acids long. For the CDR3, the DNA is TGTGCCACTGAGGGGGATGCACCTCAGCCCCAGCATTTT. Residues: CATEGDAPQPQHF. Combining the CDR3 with reference TRBV28 and TRBJ1-5 gives the whole variable domain DVKVTQSSRYLVKRTGEKVFLECVQDMDHENMFWYRQDPGLGLRLIYFSYDVKMKEKGDIPEGYSVSREKKERFSLILESASTNQTSMYLCATEGDAPQPQHFGDGTRLSIL.

The chain combines TRBV7-6 with TRBJ1-2; 9 bases align to TRBD1. Germline CDR1 is SGHVS and CDR2 is FNYEAQ. The length of the CDR3 is 19 residues. The V and J ends lost 5 bases and 0 bases, in that order; junction bases with no gene match: 16. CDR3 nucleotide sequence: TGTGCCAGCAGCCCCGCACAGGGGGCGAGAGTAGTGGCTAACTATGGCTACACCTTC. It codes for CASSPAQGARVVANYGYTF.

The count of this clone is one. V usage is TRBV2 and J usage is TRBJ1-6; TRBD1 might be the D (6 bases). CDR1 and CDR2 (germline): SNHLY, FYNNEI. This CDR3 region has 14 residues. The ends were cut back, 7 bases at V and 7 bases at J, with 14 bases in the middle. The CDR3 nucleotides read TGTGCCAGCAACCCACAGGGTAGGAATTCACCCCTCCACTTT. It specifies CASNPQGRNSPLHF.

V and J are TRBV7-9 and TRBJ2-1; D is possibly TRBD2 (6 bases). The CDR3 length is 13 residues. V was pared by 4 bases and J by 5 bases, with 9 bases between. The V gene's germline CDR1 is SEHNR and CDR2 FQNEAQ (reference sequence). The CDR3 DNA follows: TGTGCCAGCAGCTCCGGGGGAAACAATGAGCAGTTCTTC. This gives the protein CASSSGGNNEQFF. The whole variable domain, remainder taken from reference TRBV7-9 and TRBJ2-1, is DTGVSQNPRHKITKRGQNVTFRCDPISEHNRLYWYRQTLGQGPEFLTYFQNEAQLEKSRLLSDRFSAERPKGSFSTLEIQRTEQGDSAMYLCASSSGGNNEQFFGPGTRLTVL.